These T cell receptor beta chains were read from a single sample in a study of T cell changes during pregnancy in multiple sclerosis. Only in-frame clones appear in the TCRdb table, and some are missing; sequencing was by immunoSEQ multiplex PCR. The sample lists about 72,000 clones, roughly 91% occurring once. Source: peripheral blood, taken in the third trimester of pregnancy. The receptors come from a female donor in good health, enrolled as a control in a pregnancy study. Both conserved end residues are part of each CDR3. Each record gives: clone size, CDR3 length, V gene, D gene, J gene, CDR3 protein, CDR3 DNA. A D gene is named only where the DNA matches it firmly. Expanded clones are given a class, and other clones once, few, many or no size at all.

>NA|16|TRBV10-3|TRBD1|TRBJ1-2
CAISEPGRQGDYGYTF
TGTGCCATCAGTGAACCGGGCCGACAGGGGGACTATGGCTACACCTTC
>NA|15|TRBV4-2|NA|TRBJ1-2
CASSQDGEGGYGYTF
TGTGCCAGCAGCCAAGATGGAGAGGGCGGATATGGCTACACCTTC
>NA|15|TRBV6-1|TRBD1|TRBJ1-1
CASSDGTGMNTEAFF
TGTGCCAGCAGTGATGGGACAGGGATGAACACTGAAGCTTTCTTT
>NA|14|TRBV4-1|TRBD1|TRBJ2-5
CASSLRDSVDTQYF
TGCGCCAGCAGCCTCCGGGACAGTGTTGATACCCAGTACTTC
>NA|16|TRBV5-1|TRBD1|TRBJ2-3
CASSSNRGISTDTQYF
TGCGCCAGCAGCTCCAACAGGGGGATTAGCACAGATACGCAGTATTTT
>once|12|TRBV9|NA|TRBJ2-1
CASSGLANEQFF
TGTGCCAGCAGCGGGCTAGCGAATGAGCAGTTCTTC
>once|13|TRBV19|TRBD1|TRBJ2-5
CATRGQGLETQYF
TGTGCCACACGGGGACAGGGTTTGGAGACCCAGTACTTC
>NA|15|TRBV27|TRBD2|TRBJ2-1
CASSLLTSGGNEQFF
TGTGCCAGCAGTTTACTGACTAGCGGGGGTAATGAGCAGTTCTTC
>NA|14|TRBV6-1|NA|TRBJ1-1
CASSEGAESTEAFF
TGTGCCAGCAGTGAAGGAGCGGAAAGCACTGAAGCTTTCTTT
>NA|17|TRBV4-1|NA|TRBJ2-1
CASSHTLAGSSYNEQFF
TGCGCCAGCAGCCATACTCTAGCTGGAAGCTCCTACAATGAGCAGTTCTTC
>NA|14|TRBV7-9|NA|TRBJ1-5
CASSSDRFNQPQHF
TGTGCCAGCAGCTCGGACAGATTCAATCAGCCCCAGCATTTT
>NA|15|TRBV28|TRBD1|TRBJ1-5
CASTLQGALNQPQHF
TGTGCCAGCACCTTACAGGGGGCCCTCAATCAGCCCCAGCATTTT
>NA|15|TRBV6-1|TRBD1|TRBJ2-2
CASSTLQGSTGELFF
TGTGCCAGCAGTACTTTACAGGGGTCCACCGGGGAGCTGTTTTTT
>NA|14|TRBV11-2|NA|TRBJ1-1
CASSPGTLNTEAFF
TGTGCCAGCAGCCCTGGGACTTTGAACACTGAAGCTTTCTTT
>NA|13|TRBV6-5|TRBD1|TRBJ1-2
CASTYGTGVGYTF
TGTGCCAGCACTTACGGGACAGGGGTCGGCTACACCTTC
>NA|15|TRBV19|TRBD2|TRBJ2-2
CASSTTAGISGELFF
TGTGCCAGTAGTACCACAGCGGGAATCTCCGGGGAGCTGTTTTTT
>NA|13|TRBV4-2|NA|TRBJ1-3
CASSPTRGNTIYF
TGTGCCAGCAGCCCCACACGTGGAAACACCATATATTTT
>NA|16|TRBV6-1|NA|TRBJ2-1
CASSEENTISYNEQFF
TGTGCCAGCAGTGAAGAGAACACGATTTCCTACAATGAGCAGTTCTTC
>NA|15|TRBV7-9|TRBD1|TRBJ1-3
CASSLGQGYGNTIYF
TGTGCCAGCAGCTTAGGACAGGGGTATGGAAACACCATATATTTT
>NA|15|TRBV9|NA|TRBJ1-6
CASSIRQGTDSPLHF
TGTGCCAGCAGCATCCGACAAGGCACGGATTCACCCCTCCACTTT
>once|16|TRBV30|NA|TRBJ1-1
CAWSVLGAPTSTEAFF
TGTGCCTGGAGTGTCCTCGGGGCGCCGACTAGCACTGAAGCTTTCTTT
>NA|14|TRBV5-6|NA|TRBJ1-2
CASSLVTVVYGYTF
TGTGCCAGCAGCTTAGTTACGGTCGTCTATGGCTACACCTTC
>NA|15|TRBV7-9|NA|TRBJ2-3
CASSFREPSTDTQYF
TGTGCCAGCAGCTTCCGGGAGCCTAGCACAGATACGCAGTATTTT
>NA|16|TRBV4-1|NA|TRBJ1-3
CASSQEGRNSGNTIYF
TGCGCCAGCAGCCAAGAGGGCAGGAATTCTGGAAACACCATATATTTT
>NA|14|TRBV7-2|TRBD1|TRBJ1-2
CASSPDGTDYGYTF
TGTGCCAGCAGTCCCGACGGGACAGACTATGGCTACACCTTC
>NA|15|TRBV9|TRBD1|TRBJ2-1
CASSRRTGANNEQFF
TGTGCCAGCAGCAGACGGACAGGGGCGAACAATGAGCAGTTCTTC
>NA|19|TRBV27|TRBD1|TRBJ2-6
CASSLKGQGWSSGANVLTF
TGTGCCAGCAGTTTAAAGGGACAGGGGTGGAGCTCTGGGGCCAACGTCCTGACTTTC
>medium-sized|15|TRBV30|TRBD1|TRBJ1-6
CAWSVMGQGASPLHF
TGTGCCTGGAGCGTTATGGGACAGGGGGCTTCACCCCTCCACTTT
>NA|12|TRBV7-9|NA|TRBJ2-7
CASSLVDYEQYF
TGTGCCAGCAGCTTAGTAGACTACGAGCAGTACTTC
>NA|14|TRBV5-1|NA|TRBJ2-2
CASSLSRGAGELFF
TGCGCCAGCAGCTTGTCCAGGGGCGCCGGGGAGCTGTTTTTT
>once|16|TRBV7-2|TRBD1|TRBJ1-1
CASSLGRGRATGEAFF
TGTGCCAGCAGCTTAGGGAGGGGGCGGGCGACGGGCGAAGCTTTCTTT
>NA|13|TRBV5-4|NA|TRBJ2-3
CASSFSGTDTQYF
TGTGCCAGCAGCTTCTCAGGCACAGATACGCAGTATTTT
>NA|14|TRBV7-9|TRBD1|TRBJ1-2
CASSDTGEVDGYTF
TGTGCCAGCAGCGATACAGGGGAGGTCGACGGCTACACCTTC
>NA|16|TRBV28|NA|TRBJ1-3
CASSLRRVLSGNTIYF
TGTGCCAGCAGTTTACGCAGGGTATTAAGTGGAAACACCATATATTTT
>NA|14|TRBV5-6|NA|TRBJ2-3
CASSSQGGGDTQYF
TGTGCCAGCAGCTCTCAGGGAGGCGGAGATACGCAGTATTTT
>NA|20|TRBV29-1|TRBD1|TRBJ2-2
CSVEEETGQGRGVGAGELFF
TGCAGCGTTGAAGAGGAAACGGGACAGGGGCGTGGGGTGGGCGCCGGGGAGCTGTTTTTT
>NA|15|TRBV4-1|NA|TRBJ2-5
CASSPQERVQETQYF
TGCGCCAGCAGCCCCCAAGAACGGGTCCAAGAGACCCAGTACTTC
>NA|15|TRBV7-6|NA|TRBJ1-5
CASSLGGSSNQPQHF
TGTGCCAGCAGCTTAGGCGGTTCCAGCAATCAGCCCCAGCATTTT
>NA|15|TRBV2|TRBD2|TRBJ2-3
CASRWRGGGTDTQYF
TGTGCCAGCCGTTGGCGGGGGGGTGGCACAGATACGCAGTATTTT
>NA|16|TRBV7-2|TRBD2|TRBJ2-3
CASSLGLAGITDTQYF
TGTGCCAGCAGCTTGGGACTAGCGGGGATCACAGATACGCAGTATTTT
>NA|16|TRBV7-2|TRBD2|TRBJ2-7
CASSPTSGSPYGGQYF
TGTGCCAGCAGCCCAACTAGCGGGAGCCCCTACGGGGGGCAGTACTTC
>NA|15|TRBV7-8|NA|TRBJ1-3
CASSVVGGSGNTIYF
TGTGCCAGCAGCGTCGTCGGGGGCTCTGGAAACACCATATATTTT
>NA|15|TRBV28|NA|TRBJ1-2
CASSLGTRVGYGYTF
TGTGCCAGCAGTTTAGGAACGAGGGTAGGCTATGGCTACACCTTC
>NA|13|TRBV6-5|NA|TRBJ2-7
CASRLGQPYEQYF
TGTGCCAGCAGACTAGGACAGCCCTACGAGCAGTACTTC
>NA|14|TRBV4-1|TRBD2|TRBJ2-3
CASSPRLAVDTQYF
TGCGCCAGCAGCCCGAGACTAGCGGTAGATACGCAGTATTTT
>NA|15|TRBV5-6|NA|TRBJ2-7
CASSHPGTSIPEQYF
TGTGCCAGCAGCCATCCCGGGACTTCCATTCCTGAGCAGTACTTC